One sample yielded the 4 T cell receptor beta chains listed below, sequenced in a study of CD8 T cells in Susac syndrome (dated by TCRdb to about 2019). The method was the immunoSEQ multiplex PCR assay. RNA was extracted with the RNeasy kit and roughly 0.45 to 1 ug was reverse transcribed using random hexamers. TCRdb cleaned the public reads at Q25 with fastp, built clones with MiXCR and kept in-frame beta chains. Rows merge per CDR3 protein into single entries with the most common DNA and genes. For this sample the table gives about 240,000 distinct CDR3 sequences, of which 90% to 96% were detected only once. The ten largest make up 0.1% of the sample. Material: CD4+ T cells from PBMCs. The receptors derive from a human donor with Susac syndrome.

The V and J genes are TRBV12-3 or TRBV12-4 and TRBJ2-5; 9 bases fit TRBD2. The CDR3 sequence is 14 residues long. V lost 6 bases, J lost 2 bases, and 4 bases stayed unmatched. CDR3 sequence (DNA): TGTGCCAGCAGGGTAGCGGGAGCTCAAGAGACCCAGTACTTC. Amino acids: CASRVAGAQETQYF.

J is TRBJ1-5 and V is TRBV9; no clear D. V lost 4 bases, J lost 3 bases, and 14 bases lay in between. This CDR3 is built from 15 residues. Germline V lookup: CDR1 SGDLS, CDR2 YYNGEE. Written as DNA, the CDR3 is TGTGCCAGCAGCCCAAGGGAGGGATTCAATCAGCCCCAGCATTTT. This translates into CASSPREGFNQPQHF.

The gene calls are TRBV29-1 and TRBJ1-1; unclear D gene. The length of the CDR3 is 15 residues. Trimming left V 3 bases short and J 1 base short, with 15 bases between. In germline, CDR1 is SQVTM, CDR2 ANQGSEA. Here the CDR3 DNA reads TGCAGCGTTGACCCCACCTGGAGCTCGAACACTGAAGCTTTCTTT. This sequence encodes CSVDPTWSSNTEAFF.

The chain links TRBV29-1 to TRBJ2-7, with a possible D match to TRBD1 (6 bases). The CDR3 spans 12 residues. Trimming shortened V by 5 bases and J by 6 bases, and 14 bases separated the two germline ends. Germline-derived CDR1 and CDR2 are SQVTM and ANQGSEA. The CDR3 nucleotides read TGCAGCGTTAGACAGGCCCTGAGCGAGCAGTACTTC. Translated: CSVRQALSEQYF.